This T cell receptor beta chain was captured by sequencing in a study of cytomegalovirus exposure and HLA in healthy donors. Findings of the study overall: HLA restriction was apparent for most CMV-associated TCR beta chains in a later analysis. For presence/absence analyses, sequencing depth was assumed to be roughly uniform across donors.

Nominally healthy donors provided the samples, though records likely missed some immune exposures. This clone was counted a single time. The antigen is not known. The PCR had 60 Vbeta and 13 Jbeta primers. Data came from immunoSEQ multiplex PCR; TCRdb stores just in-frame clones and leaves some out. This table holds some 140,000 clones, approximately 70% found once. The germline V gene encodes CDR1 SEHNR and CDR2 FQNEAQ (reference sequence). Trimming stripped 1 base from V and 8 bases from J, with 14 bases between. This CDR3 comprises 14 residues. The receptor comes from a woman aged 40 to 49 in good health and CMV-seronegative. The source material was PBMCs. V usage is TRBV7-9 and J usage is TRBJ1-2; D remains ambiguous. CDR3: CASSLGWEGRGYTF. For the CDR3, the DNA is TGTGCCAGCAGCTTAGGGTGGGAGGGCCGCGGCTACACCTTC.